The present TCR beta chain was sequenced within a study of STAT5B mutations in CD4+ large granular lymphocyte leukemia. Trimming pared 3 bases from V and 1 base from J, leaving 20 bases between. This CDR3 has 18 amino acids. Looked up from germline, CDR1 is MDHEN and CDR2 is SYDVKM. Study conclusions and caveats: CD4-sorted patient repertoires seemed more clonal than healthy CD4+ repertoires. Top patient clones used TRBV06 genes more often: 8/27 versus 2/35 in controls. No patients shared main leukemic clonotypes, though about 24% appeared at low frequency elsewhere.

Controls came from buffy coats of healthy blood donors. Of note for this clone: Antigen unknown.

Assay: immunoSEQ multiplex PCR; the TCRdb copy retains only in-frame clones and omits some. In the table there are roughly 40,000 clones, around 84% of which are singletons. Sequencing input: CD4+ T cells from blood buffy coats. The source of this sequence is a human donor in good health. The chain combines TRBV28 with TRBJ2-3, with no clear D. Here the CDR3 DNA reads TGTGCCAGCAGTTTCTTCGGTACGGCGACTTTCGGCACAGATACGCAGTATTTT. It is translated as CASSFFGTATFGTDTQYF.